These 8 T cell receptor beta chains came from one sample sequenced in a study of T-cell memory formation after mild COVID-19. TCRdb fed the 5' RACE reads into MiXCR, producing one record per CDR3 protein. Of 270,000 or so distinct CDR3 sequences in the sample, about a sixth were seen once. The sequenced sample was PBMCs or a T cell subset sorted from them (not recorded which). The receptors originated from a man aged 18 to 29 who had mild COVID-19 (a few samples of this study predate the infection). Cell type and time point are not known.

This chain links TRBV9 with TRBJ1-2; 7 bases match TRBD1. Germline lookup yields CDR1 SGDLS and CDR2 YYNGEE. The CDR3 is 15 residues long. V lost 4 bases and J lost 0; bases outside the gene matches: 6. The CDR3 sequence: CASSSGTVSNYGYTF. In DNA form, the CDR3 reads TGTGCCAGCAGCAGCGGGACAGTCTCTAACTATGGCTACACCTTC.

This clonotype came up a few times. This chain connects TRBV4-1 to TRBJ2-3; no reliable D call. CDR1 and CDR2 (germline): MGHRA, YSYEKL. The CDR3 runs to 15 residues. V dropped 6 bases and J dropped 1 base, with 14 bases sitting between them. For the CDR3, the DNA is TGCGCCAGCAGATGGGCGGTAGTCGGCACAGATACGCAGTATTTT. Protein: CASRWAVVGTDTQYF.

The chain has TRBV4-3 and TRBJ1-3; D is unresolved. Per the germline V gene, CDR1 is LGHNA and CDR2 is YSLEER. CDR3 length: 15 residues. The ends were cut back, 3 bases at V and 0 bases at J, with 9 bases in the middle. CDR3 bases: TGCGCCAGCAGCCATTTACGGGTCTCTGGAAACACCATATATTTT. This sequence encodes CASSHLRVSGNTIYF.

This clonotype occurred many times. This rearrangement joins TRBV2 to TRBJ2-1, with 11 bases aligning to TRBD2. Trimming cost V 3 bases and J 6 bases; bases outside gene matches: 1. The CDR3 is 14 amino acids. Germline lookup yields CDR1 SNHLY and CDR2 FYNNEI. The CDR3 nucleotides read TGTGCCAGCAGTGAGGGGACTAGCGGCAATGAGCAGTTCTTC. Translation: CASSEGTSGNEQFF.

There are a few counts of this clonotype. This chain uses TRBV3-1 with TRBJ2-1; 8 bases fit TRBD1. The CDR3 contains 13 residues. Per the germline V gene, CDR1 is LGHDT and CDR2 is YNNKEL (reference sequence). J gave up 7 bases and V 5 bases, and 4 bases lay outside the gene matches. CDR3 DNA sequence: TGTGCCAGCAGCGAGTGGGACAGGAATGAGCAGTTCTTC. This encodes CASSEWDRNEQFF.

This clonotype was picked up a small number of times. V usage is TRBV4-1 and J usage is TRBJ2-2; D call uncertain. Trimming pared 4 bases from V and 2 bases from J, leaving 17 bases between. There are 17 residues in the CDR3. The germline CDR1 and CDR2 sequences are MGHRA and YSYEKL. The CDR3 is CASSREGRSPNTGELFF. DNA for the CDR3: TGCGCCAGCAGCCGAGAAGGACGGAGCCCAAACACCGGGGAGCTGTTTTTT.

The sample holds a few counts of this clonotype. The chain carries TRBV6-2 or TRBV6-3 and TRBJ2-7, with unresolved D. The CDR3 sequence is 16 residues long. Trimming stripped 2 bases from V and 3 bases from J, with 17 bases between. Looked up from germline, CDR1 is MNHEY and CDR2 is SVGEGT. The CDR3 region is CASSYIKDGGYYEQYV. CDR3 bases: TGTGCCAGCAGTTACATAAAGGACGGCGGCTACTACGAGCAGTACGTC.

The J gene is TRBJ2-3, the V gene TRBV29-1, with a tentative D call TRBD2 (6 bases). CDR3 size: 14 residues. Between the trimmed V and J ends, which lost 6 bases and 2 bases, there was a span of 15 bases. Looked up from germline, CDR1 is SQVTM and CDR2 is ANQGSEA. CDR3 DNA: TGCAGCGTCGCTCGGGGGATGAACACAGATACGCAGTATTTT. Amino acids: CSVARGMNTDTQYF.